These T cell receptor beta chains were read from a single sample in a study of persistence of HIV-infected CD4 T cells. Their specific antigens are unknown. Assay: immunoSEQ multiplex PCR; the TCRdb copy retains only in-frame clones and omits some. This sample has around 24,000 clones, with approximately 79% found just once. The sequenced sample was CD4+ T cells sorted from PBMCs after roughly 18-hour stimulation, obtained from a patient who received antiretroviral therapy. These receptors were obtained from an adult man with HIV who was CMV-seropositive. CDR3s include the opening cysteine and the closing phenylalanine or tryptophan. The D gene is left open where the match is weak. Not every row has a clone size; where given, it reads once, few, many or a size class.

TGTGCCAGCAGTTATAGGGGGCCCACTGAAGCTTTCTTT | CASSYRGPTEAFF | TRBV6-5 | TRBD1 | . | TRBJ1-1
TGTGCCAGCAGCAAAGCGACTAGCGGGGGAAGCTCCTACGAGCAGTACTTC | CASSKATSGGSSYEQYF | TRBV21-1 | . | . | TRBJ2-7
TGTGCCAGCAGCTTAGGGCCGGACAGGGCGTTCACTGAAGCTTTCTTT | CASSLGPDRAFTEAFF | TRBV7-8 | TRBD1 | few | TRBJ1-1
TGTGCCAGCAGCTTACCACTAGCGGGGGGAGTCAATGAGCAGTTCTTC | CASSLPLAGGVNEQFF | TRBV9 | TRBD2 | . | TRBJ2-1
TGTGCCAGCAGCCAAGATGGGGGTCTGACAGGGAATGGCTACACCTTC | CASSQDGGLTGNGYTF | TRBV3-1/TRBV3-2 | TRBD1 | . | TRBJ1-2
TGTGCCATCAGTGCTTTGGGACAGACCCACTCTGGGGCCAACGTCCTGACTTTC | CAISALGQTHSGANVLTF | TRBV10-3 | TRBD1 | . | TRBJ2-6
TGCGCCAGCAGTGAAAGGGGAGCCTCTAATGAAAAACTGTTTTTT | CASSERGASNEKLFF | TRBV10-2 | . | . | TRBJ1-4
TGTGCCAGCAGAGGAGGGACAGGGGTTAATTCACCCCTCCACTTT | CASRGGTGVNSPLHF | TRBV2 | TRBD1 | . | TRBJ1-6
TGTGCCAGCAGTTATGGCGGGGGGACCCCTCTTGAGCAGTTCTTC | CASSYGGGTPLEQFF | TRBV6-5 | TRBD2 | . | TRBJ2-1
TGTGCCAGCAGCTTAATAGCAGGGATTGATGAAAAACTGTTTTTT | CASSLIAGIDEKLFF | TRBV7-9 | . | . | TRBJ1-4
TGCGCCAGCTTCCATAGCGGGGCGCGCACAGATACGCAGTATTTT | CASFHSGARTDTQYF | TRBV10-2 | TRBD2 | . | TRBJ2-3
TGTGCCAGCAGCTTAGACGCCTACGGGGGTCAGCCCCAGCATTTT | CASSLDAYGGQPQHF | TRBV7-9 | . | . | TRBJ1-5